One and the same sample provided the 25 T cell receptor beta chains below, sequenced in a study of post-analysis software for immune sequencing data. Study-level points and caveats: Higher frequency in patients than in controls was seen for roughly five TRBV segments, with TRBV5-6, TRBV5-1 and TRBV20-1 among them.

Their antigen targets remain unknown. Unique molecular identifiers were present in the TCR beta cDNA libraries. TCRdb re-called the PCR reads through MiXCR, storing one row per CDR3 protein. The sample has approximately 440,000 distinct CDR3 sequences, around 40% seen once. Sequencing was performed on blood. All receptors derive from a girl aged 5-17 years with multiple sclerosis.

The chain is built from TRBV28 and TRBJ2-1; a weak D match, TRBD2 (5 bases). The V and J ends lost 7 bases and 5 bases respectively, with 18 bases between them. Germline lookup yields CDR1 MDHEN and CDR2 SYDVKM. The CDR3 extends over 15 amino acids. In nucleotides, the CDR3 is TGTGCCAGCACCGCCCCGGGATATAAACACAATGAGCAGTTCTTC. Translated: CASTAPGYKHNEQFF.

With respect to this clonotype: At one boundary the junction diverges from the germline segment, which might be a read error. This chain links TRBV7-3 with TRBJ2-5, with 8 bases that match TRBD2. There are 15 residues in the CDR3. Germline loops: CDR1 SGHTA, CDR2 FQGTGA. The CDR3 DNA follows: TGTGCCAGCAGCGTAACTAGCGGCGTACAAGAGACCCAGTACTTC. This sequence encodes CASSVTSGVQETQYF.

CDR3 sequence: CASSELGQSLADTQYF. In DNA, the CDR3 is TGTGCCAGCAGTGAATTAGGGCAGAGCCTTGCAGATACGCAGTATTTT. This sequence joins TRBV25-1 and TRBJ2-3; D remains ambiguous. Trimming shortened V by 1 base and J by 4 bases, and 15 bases separated the two germline ends. The CDR3 is 16 amino acids. Germline loops: CDR1 MGHDK, CDR2 SYGVNS.

This clonotype was counted once. The chain has TRBV20-1 and TRBJ2-1, with 8 bases that match TRBD2. The CDR3 covers 15 residues. The J segment lost 2 bases and the V segment lost 6 bases, leaving 9 bases of the junction unmatched. Looked up from germline, CDR1 is DFQATT and CDR2 is SNEGSKA (reference sequence). This CDR3 is CSATPAGAAYNEQFF. DNA for the CDR3: TGCAGTGCCACACCAGCGGGAGCAGCCTACAATGAGCAGTTCTTC.

This chain joins TRBV20-1 and TRBJ2-7, with TRBD2 matching over 9 bases. CDR1 and CDR2 from the germline V gene are DFQATT and SNEGSKA (reference sequence). The CDR3 is 16 residues long. After removal of 6 bases from V and 2 bases from J, the junction contained 14 bases not matched to a gene. The CDR3 reads CSALPQRGGRAYEQYF. The CDR3, as DNA: TGCAGTGCCCTACCCCAGAGGGGCGGGAGGGCCTACGAGCAGTACTTC.

J is TRBJ1-2 and V is TRBV29-1, with D unresolved. V was clipped by 4 bases and J by 4 bases, with 19 bases between them. This CDR3 has 15 residues. Germline V gene sequence: CDR1 SQVTM, CDR2 ANQGSEA. The CDR3 here is CSVVTTEWGGYGYTF. CDR3 in DNA: TGCAGCGTTGTGACAACCGAGTGGGGAGGCTATGGCTACACCTTC.

The chain combines TRBV5-1 with TRBJ1-1, with 7 bases lining up with TRBD1. The germline gives CDR1 SGHRS, CDR2 YFSETQ. The CDR3 runs 14 residues. Germline trimming cut 4 bases from V and 4 bases from J; bases unmatched to any gene: 7. DNA for the CDR3: TGCGCCAGCAGCCTCGGACAGGAGGGCACTGAAGCTTTCTTT. Translation: CASSLGQEGTEAFF.

This clonotype was seen a handful of times. CDR3 sequence (DNA): TGTGCCAGCAGTATGAGAGATACGCAGTATTTT. Its protein product is CASSMRDTQYF. The chain is built from TRBV28 and TRBJ2-3; D uncertain. Germline lookup yields CDR1 MDHEN and CDR2 SYDVKM. V was clipped by 5 bases and J by 5 bases, with 5 bases between them. The CDR3 is 11 amino acids.

The V gene is TRBV14, the J gene TRBJ2-1; possible D gene TRBD2, 5 bases. Germline V gene data show CDR1 as SGHDN and CDR2 as FVKESK. The V gene lost 1 base and the J gene lost 9 bases, with 13 bases spanning the gap. The CDR3 totals 14 residues. The DNA of the CDR3 is TGTGCCAGCAGCCAAGGGATAGATGGGAGTGAGCAGTTCTTC. Translated: CASSQGIDGSEQFF.

The chain couples TRBV6-1 to TRBJ2-1, with TRBD2 identical over 8 bases. CDR3 length: 17 amino acids. Unmatched junction bases numbered 13, after V lost 6 bases and J lost 3 bases. From germline, CDR1 is MNHNS and CDR2 SASEGT. CDR3 DNA: TGTGCCAGCAGCCCAGCCACCACTAGCGGAGACTACAATGAGCAGTTCTTC. As protein: CASSPATTSGDYNEQFF.

This clonotype was detected only a few times. The chain couples TRBV6-6 to TRBJ2-3; a possible D gene is TRBD2 (5 bases). V shed 5 bases and J shed 2 bases, with 17 bases lying between them. Germline values: CDR1 MNHNY, CDR2 SVGAGI (reference sequence). This CDR3 contains 16 residues. CDR3 in amino acids: CASSPLRGPNTDTQYF. In DNA, the CDR3 is TGTGCCAGCAGTCCGCTCCGCGGGCCTAACACAGATACGCAGTATTTT.

This clonotype has only a few counts. In DNA, the CDR3 is TGTGCCAGCAGTTTGGGCGGCGGGAGTGGCTACACCTTC. Translated: CASSLGGGSGYTF. The chain couples TRBV12-3 or TRBV12-4 to TRBJ1-2; D gene uncertain. Trimming removed 3 bases from V and 7 bases from J, with 12 bases in between. The CDR3 covers 13 residues.

The V and J genes are TRBV29-1 and TRBJ2-7, with a possible D match to TRBD2 (6 bases). CDR1 and CDR2 (germline): SQVTM, ANQGSEA. Between the trimmed V and J ends, which lost 7 bases and 0 bases, there was a span of 19 bases. CDR3 length equals 15 residues. The CDR3 sequence: CSAGGPRESSYEQYF. CDR3 sequence (DNA): TGCAGCGCCGGTGGGCCTCGGGAGAGCTCCTACGAGCAGTACTTC.

This clonotype turned up a few times. The chain couples TRBV6-5 to TRBJ1-2; TRBD1 agrees at 9 bases. The CDR3 is made up of 15 amino acids. Germline V gene lookup returns CDR1 MNHEY and CDR2 SVGAGI. Trimming cost V 2 bases and J 5 bases; bases outside gene matches: 6. The CDR3 protein is CASSYRRQGGYGYTF. CDR3 nucleotides: TGTGCCAGCAGTTACCGCCGACAGGGGGGATATGGCTACACCTTC.

Only a few counts were recorded for this clonotype. The genes are TRBV7-9 and TRBJ1-1; tentative D call: TRBD1 (5 bases). Trimming left V 8 bases short and J 0 bases short, with 16 bases between. Germline values: CDR1 SEHNR, CDR2 FQNEAQ (reference sequence). There are 15 residues in the CDR3. The CDR3 coding sequence is TGTGCCAGCGAAGCTGGGGGTGGCGTGAACACTGAAGCTTTCTTT. This gives the protein CASEAGGGVNTEAFF.

This chain connects TRBV28 to TRBJ2-5; TRBD2 matches 9 bases. Matching the DNA end better, TRBJ2-7 makes the J call doubtful. This CDR3 contains 15 residues. Germline V gene sequence: CDR1 MDHEN, CDR2 SYDVKM. The CDR3 here is CASSPSESGRNEQYF. The CDR3 nucleotides are TGTGCCAGCAGCCCTTCTGAGAGCGGGAGGAACGAGCAGTACTTC.

This rearrangement joins TRBV6-5 to TRBJ1-4, with D hard to call. Trimming pared 0 bases from V and 0 bases from J, leaving 11 bases between. The CDR3 runs to 17 residues. Germline assignment: CDR1 MNHEY and CDR2 SVGAGI. In nucleotides, the CDR3 is TGTGCCAGCAGTTACTCCCCCAGTCTTGCAACTAATGAAAAACTGTTTTTT. Its translation is CASSYSPSLATNEKLFF.

This clonotype has only a few counts. The V call is TRBV20-1, the J call TRBJ1-6, with D maybe TRBD1 (5 bases). The CDR3 loop spans 16 amino acids. Looked up from germline, CDR1 is DFQATT and CDR2 is SNEGSKA (reference sequence). Deletions cut 0 bases from V and 7 bases from J, with 16 bases between. CDR3 DNA sequence: TGCAGTGCTAGAGACCTTATGGGGGTTATCAATTCACCCCTCCACTTT. Its protein is CSARDLMGVINSPLHF.

V and J are TRBV27 and TRBJ2-4; 8 nucleotides match TRBD2. The closer fit of TRBJ2-7 to the DNA end suggests the J call may be wrong. The CDR3 has 14 amino acids. The germline gives CDR1 MNHEY, CDR2 SMNVEV (reference sequence). CDR3 in DNA: TGTGCCAGCACTTCCCGGGGGGGGCTGTACGAGCAGTACTTC. Its translation: CASTSRGGLYEQYF.

The chain couples TRBV6-5 to TRBJ1-1; D uncertain. The CDR3 contains 17 residues. Trimming pared 2 bases from V and 1 base from J, leaving 17 bases between. The V gene's germline CDR1 is MNHEY and CDR2 SVGAGI. CDR3 protein: CASSYGRPTGKNTEAFF. CDR3 sequence (DNA): TGTGCCAGCAGTTACGGGCGCCCAACCGGGAAGAACACTGAAGCTTTCTTT.

The V call is TRBV20-1, the J call TRBJ1-2; D perhaps matches TRBD1 (5 bases). CDR1 is DFQATT, CDR2 SNEGSKA, per germline (reference sequence). V shed 5 bases and J shed 2 bases, with 12 bases lying between them. This CDR3 is built from 13 residues. This chain's CDR3 is CSALGTANYGYTF. Written as DNA, the CDR3 is TGCAGTGCTCTCGGGACCGCGAACTATGGCTACACCTTC.

This clonotype was observed a few times. The chain couples TRBV5-1 to TRBJ2-5; 11 bases are a match to TRBD2. Germline V lookup: CDR1 SGHRS, CDR2 YFSETQ. This CDR3 spans 16 amino acids. The J segment lost 2 bases and the V segment lost 3 bases, leaving 6 bases of the junction unmatched. CDR3 DNA sequence: TGCGCCAGCAGCTGGGCCGGGACTAGCGGACAAGAGACCCAGTACTTC. Translation gives CASSWAGTSGQETQYF.

V and J are TRBV28 and TRBJ2-7; D ambiguous. The J call may be incorrect, as the DNA end agrees better with TRBJ2-5. Per the germline V gene, CDR1 is MDHEN and CDR2 is SYDVKM. This CDR3 region has 14 residues. The CDR3 DNA reads TGTGCCAGCAGTAGTGGGCTTCTACAGGAGACCCAGTACTTC. Translated, it gives CASSSGLLQETQYF.

The chain links TRBV7-8 to TRBJ2-5, with D possibly being TRBD2 (5 bases). V lost 7 bases and J 2 bases, leaving 17 bases between the germline ends. The germline V gene has CDR1 SGHVS and CDR2 FQNEAQ. The CDR3 totals 15 residues. The CDR3 DNA follows: TGTGCCAGCACCCTCTTAATAGCGTCACAAGAGACCCAGTACTTC. Encoded protein: CASTLLIASQETQYF.

This chain connects TRBV5-5 to TRBJ2-7; 13 bases are shared with TRBD2. V lost 2 bases and J lost 2; bases outside the gene matches: 1. The CDR3 spans 15 residues. CDR1 and CDR2 (germline): SGHKS, YYEKEE (reference sequence). DNA for the CDR3: TGTGCCAGCAGCTTTACTAGCGGGAGGGCCTACGAGCAGTACTTC. It specifies CASSFTSGRAYEQYF.